Sequencing of this TCR beta chain was carried out in a study of T cells in Graves' hyperthyroidism and ophthalmopathy. General study findings and limits: Separation of ophthalmopathy from stable hyperthyroidism was achieved by a 13 V-J model.

Trimming removed 2 bases from V and 0 bases from J, with 9 bases in between. Germline CDR1 and CDR2: MNHNY and SVGAGI (reference sequence). The CDR3 is 15 residues long. Each diagnosis drew on symptoms, thyroxine, TRAb, thyroid ultrasound and orbital computed tomography findings. TCR beta CDR3 region amplification was performed from RNA transcripts. When the TCR CDR3 underwent first-round RT-PCR, the HTBI primer set was used. MiXCR, applied by TCRdb to the multiplex PCR reads, yields one record per CDR3 protein. The sample shows 300,000 to 450,000 distinct CDR3 sequences, roughly 13% of them seen only once. This clonotype has a count of ten or more. Its target is unknown.

J is TRBJ2-3 and V is TRBV6-6; perhaps TRBD2 as D (6 bases). This TCR was recovered from a woman in her fifties or sixties with Graves' hyperthyroidism. Sequenced sample: blood. DNA of the CDR3: TGTGCCAGCAGTTACGCGGGGACTAGCACAGATACGCAGTATTTT. Protein product: CASSYAGTSTDTQYF.